This TCR beta chain came from a study of glioma-infiltrating T cells. The iRepertoire nested amplicon-rescue multiplex PCR amplified TCR alpha and beta CDR3s from RNA. TCRdb redid the calling of the multiplex PCR reads with MiXCR, one entry per CDR3 protein. The sample lists 100,000 to 150,000 distinct CDR3 sequences; less than 30% were seen once. The CDR3 runs 13 residues. Germline CDR1 and CDR2: LGHDT and YNNKEL (reference sequence). With 4 bases removed from V and 5 bases from J, the gap between germline ends came to 11 bases. This clonotype was counted at least ten times. The origin of this receptor is a human donor with low-grade glioma or glioblastoma, undergoing nonglioma brain surgery, or in good health (not recorded which). This chain joins TRBV3-1 and TRBJ1-1; D is unclear. The sample comprised glioma tissue, nonneoplastic brain tissue, or PBMCs (not recorded which). The CDR3 DNA follows: TGTGCCAGCAGCCCCCGGACTGTGACTGAAGCTTTCTTT. This translates into CASSPRTVTEAFF.